The text below deals with one T cell receptor beta chain. The data originate from a study of blood T cell repertoires in COVID-19. Overall study: Sites across the United States, Italy and Spain contributed samples from acute and convalescent COVID-19. Nucleic acid was either cDNA or gDNA, and it came from T cells, B-cell-depleted T cells, or PBMCs.

TCRdb's table, derived via immunoSEQ multiplex PCR, lists solely in-frame clones and lacks some. The sample includes about 140,000 clones, over 70% seen only once; the top ten take over 9%. CDR1 is SEHNR, CDR2 FQNEAQ, per germline (reference sequence). Trimming stripped 2 bases from V and 1 base from J, with 11 bases between. The CDR3 length is 16 residues. Clinical history as reported by participants underpinned cohort assignment. Donors in Cohort 3 who had recovered were those with two negative PCRs, healthcare professional clearance, or resolution of their symptoms. The chain has TRBV7-9 and TRBJ2-2; D uncertain. This receptor was obtained from a man in his 60s who had recovered from COVID-19. Input material: PBMCs or T cells enriched from blood (not recorded which). The CDR3 coding sequence is TGTGCCAGCAGCTTATCTGTGGCGGTGAACACCGGGGAGCTGTTTTTT. The encoded protein is CASSLSVAVNTGELFF.